The source of this T cell receptor (beta chain) is a study of shared clonotypes between healthy human individuals. Whole-study context: A couple of women and a few men aged 18 to 49 served as donors.

CDR3 length: 16 amino acids. V dropped 7 bases and J dropped 8; count of bases not matched to a gene: 17. Germline V CDR1 and CDR2: SQVTM, ANQGSEA. Unsorted PBMC replicate PCRs used around 320 ng DNA, around 28,000 T cell genomes. Profiling relied on immunoSEQ multiplex PCR, and the TCRdb table lists in-frame clones only, not all of them. The sample has 490,000 or so clones; less than 80% are singletons. This rearrangement joins TRBV29-1 to TRBJ2-1; the match to TRBD2 covers 10 bases. Sequenced input: PBMCs. The sequence derives from a woman between 40 and 55 years old in good health. Some clones in this sample may be carry-over from other donors' samples. This CDR3 is CSGGKSPSGSPHEQFF. The CDR3 coding sequence is TGCAGCGGTGGAAAAAGCCCTAGCGGGAGCCCCCATGAGCAGTTCTTC.